This TCR beta chain was obtained from a study of blood T cells in healthy people across ages. This clonotype came up a few times. Whenever a sample was processed, at least 6.5 million PBMCs were isolated. This CDR3 region has 15 residues. In germline, CDR1 is SGHTA, CDR2 FQGNSA. Trimming removed 3 bases at V and 4 bases at J, with 13 bases between. For the second PCR, which ran for about 6 to 12 cycles, a sample-barcoded 5' primer and a J-beta primer mix were used. Every cDNA molecule carried a tag from a template-switch adaptor bearing 12 random nucleotides. TCRdb re-derived calls from the 5' RACE reads in MiXCR, one entry per CDR3 protein. The sample shows 1.5 million to 2 million distinct CDR3 sequences, 28% of them seen only once.

Sequencing used blood. V is TRBV7-2 and J is TRBJ1-3, with D maybe TRBD1 (5 bases). The TCR was taken from a woman in her twenties or thirties in good health. The CDR3 DNA is TGTGCCAGCAGCTTGTCCCATGGGGGGGGAAACACCATATATTTT. It encodes CASSLSHGGGNTIYF.